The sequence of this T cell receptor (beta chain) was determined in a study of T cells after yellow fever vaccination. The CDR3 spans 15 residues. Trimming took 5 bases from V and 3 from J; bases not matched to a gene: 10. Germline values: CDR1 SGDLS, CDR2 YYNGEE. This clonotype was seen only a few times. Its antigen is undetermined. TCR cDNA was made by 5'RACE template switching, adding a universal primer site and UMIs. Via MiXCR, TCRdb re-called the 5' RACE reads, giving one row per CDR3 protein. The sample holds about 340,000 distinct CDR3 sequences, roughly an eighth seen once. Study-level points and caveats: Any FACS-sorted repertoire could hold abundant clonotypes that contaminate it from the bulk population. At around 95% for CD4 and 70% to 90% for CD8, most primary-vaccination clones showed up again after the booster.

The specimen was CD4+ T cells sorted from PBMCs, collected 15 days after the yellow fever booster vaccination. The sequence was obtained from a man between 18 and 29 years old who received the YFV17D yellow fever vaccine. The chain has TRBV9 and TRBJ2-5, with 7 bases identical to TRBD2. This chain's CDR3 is CASRPGWGGEETQYF. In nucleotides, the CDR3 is TGTGCCAGCAGACCCGGTTGGGGGGGTGAAGAGACCCAGTACTTC.